Below are 19 T cell receptor beta chains sequenced from a single sample in a study of blood T cell repertoires in COVID-19. Libraries were prepared by immunoSEQ multiplex PCR; TCRdb keeps only in-frame clonotypes and omits some of them. The table includes about 76,000 clones, 75% to 90% detected once. The material sequenced was peripheral blood. The receptors here all came from a human donor in a cohort sampled during active COVID-19.

This clone was seen once. The chain combines TRBV12-3 or TRBV12-4 with TRBJ2-1; perhaps TRBD1 as D (5 bases). The CDR3 contains 11 residues. Trimming pared 5 bases from V and 9 bases from J, leaving 8 bases between. CDR3: CASSTDTEQFF. The CDR3 nucleotides are TGTGCCAGCAGTACGGACACTGAGCAGTTCTTC.

The sample holds many counts of this clone. The genes are TRBV6-5 and TRBJ1-5; D is unresolved. V lost 0 bases to trimming and J lost 3 bases, with 9 bases between them. The germline gives CDR1 MNHEY, CDR2 SVGAGI. This CDR3 has 15 amino acids. CDR3 sequence: CASSYSARNNQPQHF. CDR3 coding DNA: TGTGCCAGCAGTTACTCTGCCAGGAACAATCAGCCCCAGCATTTT.

The V gene is TRBV5-1, the J gene TRBJ2-5, with D perhaps TRBD1 (5 bases). Trimming stripped 4 bases from V and 5 bases from J, with 12 bases between. The CDR3 is 13 residues long. The germline gives CDR1 SGHRS, CDR2 YFSETQ. The DNA for the CDR3 is TGCGCCAGCAGCCCCGTTGCAGGGGAGACCCAGTACTTC. This sequence encodes CASSPVAGETQYF.

V usage is TRBV28 and J usage is TRBJ1-6; TRBD1 matches 8 bases. Trimming took 8 bases from V and 5 from J; bases not matched to a gene: 5. Germline V gene data show CDR1 as MDHEN and CDR2 as SYDVKM. This CDR3 spans 14 amino acids. CDR3 sequence reads: CASRDRFDNSPLHF. The CDR3 DNA reads as TGTGCCAGCCGGGACAGGTTTGATAATTCACCCCTCCACTTT.

The chain is built from TRBV10-3 and TRBJ2-3; tentatively, D is TRBD2 (5 bases). This CDR3 is 15 amino acids long. With 6 bases removed from V and 1 base from J, the gap between germline ends came to 14 bases. Germline lookup yields CDR1 ENHRY and CDR2 SYGVKD. For the CDR3, the DNA is TGTGCCATCAGCTCCTCCGGGGTGGGCACAGATACGCAGTATTTT. Its translation: CAISSSGVGTDTQYF.

J is TRBJ2-7 and V is TRBV5-6; 7 nucleotides line up with TRBD2. The CDR3 extends over 14 amino acids. Germline V gene data show CDR1 as SGHDT and CDR2 as YYEEEE. Germline trimming cut 2 bases from V and 3 bases from J; bases unmatched to any gene: 5. The CDR3 coding sequence is TGTGCCAGCAGCTTTATAGCGGGTGGCTACGAGCAGTACTTC. Translating it yields CASSFIAGGYEQYF. Looking up the rest from reference TRBV5-6 and TRBJ2-7 gives the full variable domain: DAGVTQSPTHLIKTRGQQVTLRCSPKSGHDTVSWYQQALGQGPQFIFQYYEEEERQRGNFPDRFSGHQFPNYSSELNVNALLLGDSALYLCASSFIAGGYEQYFGPGTRLTVT.

CDR3 bases: TGCAGCGAAGGGACAGGGCCCTACAATGAGCAGTTCTTC. Its protein product is CSEGTGPYNEQFF. The chain is built from TRBV29-1 and TRBJ2-1; 9 bases are shared with TRBD1. Germline loops: CDR1 SQVTM, CDR2 ANQGSEA. The CDR3 has 13 residues. Trimming removed 7 bases from V and 2 bases from J; junction bases left unmatched: 3.

The chain has TRBV6-1 and TRBJ2-5; TRBD1 might be the D (5 bases). The CDR3 has 16 amino acids. Per the germline V gene, CDR1 is MNHNS and CDR2 is SASEGT. V lost 1 base and J lost 5, with 17 bases in between. CDR3 sequence reads: CASSEEGRVLYETQYF. The CDR3 DNA is TGTGCCAGCAGTGAAGAAGGCAGGGTGTTGTACGAGACCCAGTACTTC.

This chain uses TRBV7-2 with TRBJ1-2; possible D gene TRBD1, 5 bases. CDR1 and CDR2 from the germline V gene are SGHTA and FQGNSA. CDR3 length equals 14 residues. V was trimmed by 6 bases and J by 7 bases, leaving 18 bases between them. The CDR3 DNA is TGTGCCAGCAGATTTACCAGCGGGGCTTCTGGCTACACCTTC. Its protein product is CASRFTSGASGYTF. Supplemented by reference TRBV7-2 and TRBJ1-2, the full variable domain reads GAGVSQSPSNKVTEKGKDVELRCDPISGHTALYWYRQSLGQGLEFLIYFQGNSAPDKSGLPSDRFSAERTGGSVSTLTIQRTQQEDSAVYLCASRFTSGASGYTFGSGTRLTVV.

The V and J genes are TRBV27 and TRBJ1-1; 10 bases align to TRBD1. The V gene's germline CDR1 is MNHEY and CDR2 SMNVEV (reference sequence). The CDR3 has 17 amino acids. V dropped 6 bases and J dropped 3; count of bases not matched to a gene: 13. The CDR3 sequence: CASRVRTGGVPYTEAFF. The CDR3 DNA is TGTGCCAGCAGAGTCAGGACAGGGGGGGTCCCGTACACTGAAGCTTTCTTT.

The genes are TRBV9 and TRBJ2-7; TRBD2 might be the D (6 bases). The germline V gene encodes CDR1 SGDLS and CDR2 YYNGEE. This CDR3 is 14 amino acids long. Trimming took 4 bases from V and 1 from J, leaving 12 bases between them. The CDR3 protein is CASSPGGRSYEQYF. CDR3 sequence (DNA): TGTGCCAGCAGCCCCGGGGGTCGTTCCTACGAGCAGTACTTC.

The CDR3 nucleotides are TGTGCCAGCAGCTTGTCTGGGGGGGCCTACAATGAGCAGTTCTTC. It codes for CASSLSGGAYNEQFF. The V call is TRBV11-2, the J call TRBJ2-1, with TRBD2 matching 7 bases. V trimming: 3 bases; J trimming: 2 bases; junction bases outside the gene matches: 4. CDR3 length: 15 amino acids. Germline values: CDR1 SGHAT, CDR2 FQNNGV.

The chain carries TRBV11-3 and TRBJ2-3; D is undetermined. The V and J ends lost 1 base and 2 bases respectively, with 10 bases between them. The CDR3 extends over 15 amino acids. Germline lookup yields CDR1 SGHNT and CDR2 YENEEA. This CDR3 reads CASSLGIRFTDTQYF. Here the CDR3 DNA reads TGTGCCAGCAGCTTAGGAATACGGTTCACAGATACGCAGTATTTT.

The chain joins TRBV5-1 to TRBJ1-5; weak D call: TRBD1 (6 bases). CDR1 SGHRS and CDR2 YFSETQ come from the germline V gene. V dropped 3 bases and J dropped 0 bases, with 10 bases sitting between them. The CDR3 has 15 residues. Written as DNA, the CDR3 is TGCGCCAGCAGCTGGGGGGGGGCTAGCAATCAGCCCCAGCATTTT. Translation gives CASSWGGASNQPQHF.

This chain joins TRBV15 and TRBJ2-6; no clear D. Germline V gives CDR1 LNHNV, CDR2 YYDKDF (reference sequence). The CDR3 is 12 residues long. The ends were cut back, 11 bases at V and 2 bases at J, with 7 bases in the middle. The CDR3 sequence is CAAATGANVLTF. CDR3 sequence (DNA): TGTGCCGCGGCAACTGGGGCCAACGTCCTGACTTTC.

The chain carries TRBV3-1 (or the pseudogene TRBV3-2) and TRBJ1-1, with unresolved D. This CDR3 spans 16 amino acids. The V gene's germline CDR1 is LGHDT and CDR2 YNNKEL (reference sequence). Trimming stripped 0 bases from V and 5 bases from J, with 16 bases between. The CDR3, as DNA: TGTGCCAGCAGCCAAGAGGGGAGACCCCCGCGGACTGAAGCTTTCTTT. This gives the protein CASSQEGRPPRTEAFF.

The chain joins TRBV5-1 to TRBJ2-7; D is perhaps TRBD2 (5 bases). The V gene's germline CDR1 is SGHRS and CDR2 YFSETQ. This CDR3 comprises 14 residues. V shed 1 base and J shed 3 bases, with 11 bases lying between them. This CDR3 reads CASSLWEDYYEQYF. The CDR3 DNA reads as TGCGCCAGCAGCTTGTGGGAAGACTACTACGAGCAGTACTTC.

This clone turned up a few times. The V and J genes are TRBV6-6 and TRBJ2-7; D remains unclear. The CDR3 totals 14 residues. Germline CDR1 MNHNY, CDR2 SVGAGI (reference sequence). Between the trimmed V and J ends, which lost 5 bases and 0 bases, there was a span of 11 bases. CDR3 loop: CASSPSTSSYEQYF. As DNA, the CDR3 is TGTGCCAGCAGTCCCTCCACGAGCTCCTACGAGCAGTACTTC.

The chain carries TRBV6-5 and TRBJ2-5, with TRBD2 matching 7 bases. There are 13 residues in the CDR3. Per the germline V gene, CDR1 is MNHEY and CDR2 is SVGAGI. After removal of 4 bases from V and 2 bases from J, the junction contained 1 base not matched to a gene. The CDR3 bases are TGTGCCAGCAGTTTGCGGGGGCAAGAGACCCAGTACTTC. Its translation: CASSLRGQETQYF.